The T cell receptor beta chain described here comes from a study of blood T cell repertoires in COVID-19. At the level of the study: Samples taken during acute and convalescent COVID-19 were collected in the United States, Italy and Spain. PBMCs, B-cell-depleted T cells, or T cells were the source of the cDNA or gDNA that made up the material.

Sequencing used immunoSEQ multiplex PCR; TCRdb keeps in-frame clones, though not all of them. The repertoire includes about 130,000 clones, about 80% of them detected once, and about 16% sits in the top ten. The CDR3 contains 15 residues. The germline V and J ends were trimmed by 1 base and 3 bases, with 10 bases remaining between them. Germline V CDR1 and CDR2: LGHNA, YNFKEQ. This receptor was obtained from a woman in her forties or fifties with acute or convalescent COVID-19. Sequenced input: peripheral blood. The V call is TRBV4-2, the J call TRBJ2-1, with TRBD1 as a possible D gene (5 bases). This CDR3 reads CASSQARGYYNEQFF. CDR3 DNA sequence: TGTGCCAGCAGCCAAGCAAGGGGCTACTACAATGAGCAGTTCTTC.